A single sample gave rise to the 10 T cell receptor beta chains below, sequenced in a study of T cell responses to AZD1222 COVID-19 vaccine. Using immunoSEQ multiplex PCR, the repertoire was profiled, and TCRdb retains in-frame clones only, with some absent. The sample lists about 120,000 clones; approximately 89% were seen once. Here the sequenced sample was peripheral blood, taken on day 0 of AZD1222 vaccination. The source of these receptors is an adult in good health.

The rearrangement uses TRBV14 and TRBJ2-7; tentatively, D is TRBD2 (6 bases). V was clipped by 5 bases and J by 2 bases, with 13 bases between them. This CDR3 is built from 14 residues. Looked up from germline, CDR1 is SGHDN and CDR2 is FVKESK. The CDR3 region is CASSKVRGPYEQYF. CDR3 sequence (DNA): TGTGCCAGCAGCAAGGTGCGGGGTCCCTACGAGCAGTACTTC.

The chain's CDR3 is CASSSGQALGPLHF. The CDR3 DNA reads TGTGCCAGCAGCTCGGGACAGGCCTTGGGACCCCTCCACTTT. V gene TRBV13 combines with J gene TRBJ1-6; TRBD1 agrees at 8 bases. The CDR3 totals 14 residues. The V and J ends lost 4 bases and 12 bases, in that order; junction bases with no gene match: 8. The germline V gene has CDR1 PRHDT and CDR2 FYEKMQ (reference sequence). The full variable domain, in which reference TRBV13 and TRBJ1-6 provide the parts outside the CDR3, is AAGVIQSPRHLIKEKRETATLKCYPIPRHDTVYWYQQGPGQDPQFLISFYEKMQSDKGSIPDRFSAQQFSDYHSELNMSSLELGDSALYFCASSSGQALGPLHFGNGTRLTVT.

This clone is a singleton in its sample. The chain employs TRBV11-2 and TRBJ2-7, with D tentatively TRBD1 (5 bases). The CDR3 spans 14 residues. Germline V CDR1 and CDR2: SGHAT, FQNNGV. The V end lost 2 bases, the J end lost 0 bases, and 8 bases lay between the germline ends. CDR3 in DNA: TGTGCCAGCAGCTTACGCAGGGACTCCTACGAGCAGTACTTC. Amino acids: CASSLRRDSYEQYF.

The chain employs TRBV5-5 and TRBJ1-2; D remains ambiguous. CDR1 and CDR2 (germline): SGHKS, YYEKEE (reference sequence). This CDR3 comprises 14 residues. V was clipped by 0 bases and J by 0 bases, with 6 bases between them. As DNA, the CDR3 is TGTGCCAGCAGCTTGGGGGGAACTAACTATGGCTACACCTTC. Residues: CASSLGGTNYGYTF. Based on the CDR3 plus reference TRBV5-5 and TRBJ1-2, the full variable domain is DAGVTQSPTHLIKTRGQQVTLRCSPISGHKSVSWYQQVLGQGPQFIFQYYEKEERGRGNFPDRFSARQFPNYSSELNVNALLLGDSALYLCASSLGGTNYGYTFGSGTRLTVV.

This sequence joins TRBV7-2 and TRBJ1-1; D is ambiguous. V lost 0 bases, J lost 9 bases, and 14 bases lay in between. There are 14 residues in the CDR3. The V gene's germline CDR1 is SGHTA and CDR2 FQGNSA. Here the CDR3 DNA reads TGTGCCAGCAGCTTAGCAGTGCTGACCCAGAAAGCTTTCTTT. Translated: CASSLAVLTQKAFF.

The chain recombines TRBV6-2 or TRBV6-3 with TRBJ2-5; 8 positions agree with TRBD2. The V gene's germline CDR1 is MNHEY and CDR2 SVGEGT. CDR3 length: 14 residues. Germline trimming cut 6 bases from V and 2 bases from J; bases unmatched to any gene: 5. The CDR3 here is CASSERGHQETQYF. DNA of the CDR3: TGTGCCAGCAGCGAGCGGGGGCATCAAGAGACCCAGTACTTC.

The V gene is TRBV4-3, the J gene TRBJ2-1; TRBD2 matches 10 bases. The length of the CDR3 is 16 residues. Trimming at V came to 4 bases and at J to 4 bases, leaving 7 bases not matched to a gene. Germline CDR1 LGHNA, CDR2 YSLEER. This chain's CDR3 is CASSLQRGGMYNEQFF. The CDR3 nucleotides read TGCGCCAGCAGCCTTCAGCGGGGGGGGATGTACAATGAGCAGTTCTTC.

The chain recombines TRBV2 with TRBJ1-5, with no clear D. With 7 bases removed from V and 5 bases from J, the gap between germline ends came to 12 bases. The CDR3 extends over 13 amino acids. Germline values: CDR1 SNHLY, CDR2 FYNNEI. The CDR3: CASTKEFDQPQHF. The CDR3 DNA reads as TGTGCCAGCACGAAGGAATTTGATCAGCCCCAGCATTTT.

The gene calls are TRBV30 and TRBJ1-5; perhaps TRBD1 as D (6 bases). Germline V lookup: CDR1 GTSNPN, CDR2 SVGIG (reference sequence). The CDR3 has 15 amino acids. Trimming removed 3 bases from V and 4 bases from J, with 16 bases in between. CDR3 bases: TGTGCCTGGAGAAACGGGCAGGGGAGTAATCAGCCCCAGCATTTT. Protein sequence: CAWRNGQGSNQPQHF.

The V and J genes are TRBV2 and TRBJ2-5; D unclear. Germline assignment: CDR1 SNHLY and CDR2 FYNNEI. Between the trimmed V and J ends, which lost 5 bases and 1 base, there was a span of 11 bases. This CDR3 is built from 14 residues. For the CDR3, the DNA is TGTGCCAGCAGTTCTACATGGTTCCAAGAGACCCAGTACTTC. As protein: CASSSTWFQETQYF.